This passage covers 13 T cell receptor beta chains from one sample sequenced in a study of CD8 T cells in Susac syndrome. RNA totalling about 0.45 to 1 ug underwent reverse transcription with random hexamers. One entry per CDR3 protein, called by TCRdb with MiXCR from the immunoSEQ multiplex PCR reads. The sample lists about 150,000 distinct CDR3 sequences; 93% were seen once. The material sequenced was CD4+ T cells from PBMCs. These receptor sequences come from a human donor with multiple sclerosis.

The CDR3 DNA reads TGTGCCAGCAGCAAAGGGGCTAGCGGGGTGTCTCCCCATGAGCAGTTCTTC. Translated: CASSKGASGVSPHEQFF. The chain couples TRBV21-1 to TRBJ2-1; TRBD2, the D gene given by the table, was not confirmed from the DNA. TRBV21-1 is designated a pseudogene. CDR3 length: 17 amino acids.

In DNA, the CDR3 is TGTGCCTATCGGGAGAGGGCTGAGACCCAGTACTTC. Translated, it gives CAYRERAETQYF. The chain employs TRBV5-4 and TRBJ2-5; D possibly corresponds to TRBD2 (6 bases). Germline CDR1 SGHNT, CDR2 YYREEE (reference sequence). This CDR3 spans 12 amino acids. Trimming cost V 10 bases and J 5 bases, with 15 bases left between them. Combining the CDR3 with reference TRBV5-4 and TRBJ2-5 gives the whole variable domain ETGVTQSPTHLIKTRGQQVTLRCSSQSGHNTVSWYQQALGQGPQFIFQYYREEENGRGNFPPRFSGLQFPNYSSELNVNALELDDSALYLCAYRERAETQYFGPGTRLLVL.

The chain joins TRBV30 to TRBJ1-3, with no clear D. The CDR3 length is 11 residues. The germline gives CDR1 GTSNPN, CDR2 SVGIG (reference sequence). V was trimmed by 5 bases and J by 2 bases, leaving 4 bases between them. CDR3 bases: TGTGCCTGGGGGACTGGAAACACCATATATTTT. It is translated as CAWGTGNTIYF.

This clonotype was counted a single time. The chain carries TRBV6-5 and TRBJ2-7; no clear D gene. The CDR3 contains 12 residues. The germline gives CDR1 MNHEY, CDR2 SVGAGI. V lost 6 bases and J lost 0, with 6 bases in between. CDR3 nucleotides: TGTGCCAGCAGCTCGACCTCCTACGAGCAGTACTTC. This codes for CASSSTSYEQYF.

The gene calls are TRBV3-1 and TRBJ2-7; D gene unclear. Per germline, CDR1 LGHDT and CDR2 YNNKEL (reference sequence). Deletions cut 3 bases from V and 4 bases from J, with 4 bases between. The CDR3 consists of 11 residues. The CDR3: CASSHGYEQYF. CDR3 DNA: TGTGCCAGCAGCCACGGGTACGAGCAGTACTTC.

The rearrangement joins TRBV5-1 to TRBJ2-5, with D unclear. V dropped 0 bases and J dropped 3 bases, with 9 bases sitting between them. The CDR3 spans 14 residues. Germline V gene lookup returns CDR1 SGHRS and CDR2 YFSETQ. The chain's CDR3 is CASSLVLEKETQYF. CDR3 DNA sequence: TGCGCCAGCAGCTTGGTTCTAGAAAAAGAGACCCAGTACTTC.

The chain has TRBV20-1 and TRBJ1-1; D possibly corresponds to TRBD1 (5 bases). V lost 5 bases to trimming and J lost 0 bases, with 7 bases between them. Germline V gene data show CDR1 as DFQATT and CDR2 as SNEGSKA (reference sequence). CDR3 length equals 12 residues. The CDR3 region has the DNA TGCAGTGCTCGGGACCTGAACACTGAAGCTTTCTTT. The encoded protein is CSARDLNTEAFF.

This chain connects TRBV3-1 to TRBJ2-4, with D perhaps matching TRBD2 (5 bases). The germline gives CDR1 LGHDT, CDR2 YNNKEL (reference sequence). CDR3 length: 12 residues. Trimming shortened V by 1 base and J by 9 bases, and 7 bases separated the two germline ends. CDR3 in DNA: TGTGCCAGCAGCCAAGTCGGAGGCATTCAGTACTTC. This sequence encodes CASSQVGGIQYF.

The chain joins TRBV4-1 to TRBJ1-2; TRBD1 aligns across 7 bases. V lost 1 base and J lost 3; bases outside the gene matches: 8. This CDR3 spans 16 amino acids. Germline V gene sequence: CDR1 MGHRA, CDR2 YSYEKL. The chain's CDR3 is CASSQVGTVAYYGYTF. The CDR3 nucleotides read TGCGCCAGCAGCCAAGTCGGGACAGTGGCATACTATGGCTACACCTTC.

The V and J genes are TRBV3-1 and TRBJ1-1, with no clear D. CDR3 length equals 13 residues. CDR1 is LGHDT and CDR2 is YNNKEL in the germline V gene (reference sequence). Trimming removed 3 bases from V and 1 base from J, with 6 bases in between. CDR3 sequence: CASSHRRNTEAFF. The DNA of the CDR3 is TGTGCCAGCAGCCATCGGCGGAACACTGAAGCTTTCTTT.

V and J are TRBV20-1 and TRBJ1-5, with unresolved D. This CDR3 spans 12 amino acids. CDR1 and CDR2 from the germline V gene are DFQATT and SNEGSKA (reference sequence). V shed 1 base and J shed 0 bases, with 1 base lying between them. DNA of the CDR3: TGCAGTGCTAGAGGTAGCAATCAGCCCCAGCATTTT. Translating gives CSARGSNQPQHF.

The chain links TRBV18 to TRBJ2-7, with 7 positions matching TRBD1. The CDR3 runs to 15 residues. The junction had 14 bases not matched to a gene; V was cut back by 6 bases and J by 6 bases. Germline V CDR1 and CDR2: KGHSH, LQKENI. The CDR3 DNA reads TGTGCCAGCTCCCTGGGCGGACAGGCGCAGGGCGAGCAGTACTTC. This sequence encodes CASSLGGQAQGEQYF. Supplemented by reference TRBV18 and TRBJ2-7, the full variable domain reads NAGVMQNPRHLVRRRGQEARLRCSPMKGHSHVYWYRQLPEEGLKFMVYLQKENIIDESGMPKERFSAEFPKEGPSILRIQQVVRGDSAAYFCASSLGGQAQGEQYFGPGTRLTVT.

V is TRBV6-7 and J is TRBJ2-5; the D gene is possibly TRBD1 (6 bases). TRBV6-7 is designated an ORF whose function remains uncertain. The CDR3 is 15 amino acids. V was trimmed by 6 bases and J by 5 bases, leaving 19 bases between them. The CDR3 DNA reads TGTGCCAGCAGATCACAGGGATGGGTCGGGGAGACCCAGTACTTC. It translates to CASRSQGWVGETQYF.